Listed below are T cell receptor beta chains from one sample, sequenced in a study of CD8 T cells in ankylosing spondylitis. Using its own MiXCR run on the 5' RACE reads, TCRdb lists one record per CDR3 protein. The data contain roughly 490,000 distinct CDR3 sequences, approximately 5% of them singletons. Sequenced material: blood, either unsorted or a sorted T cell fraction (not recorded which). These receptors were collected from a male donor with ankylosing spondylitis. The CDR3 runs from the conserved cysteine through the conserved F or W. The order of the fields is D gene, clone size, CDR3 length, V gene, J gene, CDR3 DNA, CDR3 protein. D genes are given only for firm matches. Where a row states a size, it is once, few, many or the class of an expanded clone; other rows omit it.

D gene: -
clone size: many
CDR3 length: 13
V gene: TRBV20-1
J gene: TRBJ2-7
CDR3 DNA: TGCAGTGCGGCCCCCGGGCTATTCTACGAGCAGTACTTC
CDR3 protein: CSAAPGLFYEQYF

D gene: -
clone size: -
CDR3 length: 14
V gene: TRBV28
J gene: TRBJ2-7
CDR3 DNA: TGTGCCAGCAGTTTAAGTTTAGCGGTCTACGAGCAGTACTTC
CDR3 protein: CASSLSLAVYEQYF

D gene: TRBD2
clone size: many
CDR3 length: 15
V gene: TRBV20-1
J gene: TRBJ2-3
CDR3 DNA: TGCAGTGCTACCCTTACTAGCGGTCGCACAGATACGCAGTATTTT
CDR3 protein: CSATLTSGRTDTQYF

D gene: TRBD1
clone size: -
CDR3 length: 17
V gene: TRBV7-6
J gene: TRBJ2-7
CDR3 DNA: TGTGCCAGCAGCGCGGATCCCCCCGGGACAGGGATGTCCGAGCAGTACTTC
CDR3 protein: CASSADPPGTGMSEQYF

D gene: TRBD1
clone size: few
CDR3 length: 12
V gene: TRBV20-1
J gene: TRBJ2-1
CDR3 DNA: TGCAGTGCTCGGACAGGTACCCATGAGCAGTTCTTC
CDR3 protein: CSARTGTHEQFF

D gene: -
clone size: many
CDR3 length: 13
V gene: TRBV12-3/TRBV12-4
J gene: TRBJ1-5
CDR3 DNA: TGTGCCAGCAGTGACAGTACAATCCAGCCCCAGCATTTT
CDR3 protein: CASSDSTIQPQHF

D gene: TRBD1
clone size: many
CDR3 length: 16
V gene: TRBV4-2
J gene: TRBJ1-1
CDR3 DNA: TGTGCCAGCAGCTACGGACAGGGACGGGGGATCACTGAAGCTTTCTTT
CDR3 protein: CASSYGQGRGITEAFF

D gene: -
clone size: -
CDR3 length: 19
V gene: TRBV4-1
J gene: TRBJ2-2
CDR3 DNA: TGCGCCAGCAGCCAAGTTCGCAACAGAAAAGCAGCGAACACCGGGGAGCTGTTTTTT
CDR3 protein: CASSQVRNRKAANTGELFF

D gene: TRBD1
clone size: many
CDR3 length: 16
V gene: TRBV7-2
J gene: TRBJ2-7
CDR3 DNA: TGTGCCAGCAGCTACCTTCCGGGACAGGGGGCCTTTGAGCAGTACTTC
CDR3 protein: CASSYLPGQGAFEQYF

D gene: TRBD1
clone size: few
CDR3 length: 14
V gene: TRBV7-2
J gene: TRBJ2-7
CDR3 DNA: TGTGCCAGCAACTTCGGGACAGGGGTCTACGAGCAGTACTTC
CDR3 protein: CASNFGTGVYEQYF

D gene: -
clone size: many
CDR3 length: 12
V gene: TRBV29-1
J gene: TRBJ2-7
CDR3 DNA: TGCAGCGTGCATGGACCAGGGAGGGAGCAGTACTTC
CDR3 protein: CSVHGPGREQYF

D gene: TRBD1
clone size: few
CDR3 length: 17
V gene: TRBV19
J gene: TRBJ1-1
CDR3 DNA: TGTGCCAGTAGTATGTCTAAGGGGCAGGGGGCAGGCACTGAAGCTTTCTTT
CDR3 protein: CASSMSKGQGAGTEAFF

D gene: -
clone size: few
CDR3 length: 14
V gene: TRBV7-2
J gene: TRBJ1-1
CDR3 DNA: TGTGCCAGCAGCCCCTGGGACCCGAACACTGAAGCTTTCTTT
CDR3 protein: CASSPWDPNTEAFF

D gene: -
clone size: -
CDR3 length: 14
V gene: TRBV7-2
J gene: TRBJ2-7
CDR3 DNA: TGTGCCAGCTCCCGTGGGGCGGATACCTACGAGCAGTACTTC
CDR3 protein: CASSRGADTYEQYF

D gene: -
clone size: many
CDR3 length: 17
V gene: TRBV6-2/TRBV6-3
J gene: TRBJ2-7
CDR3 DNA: TGTGCCAGCAGTTACTCGAAAACCAGGGGCTTCTCCTACGAGCAGTACTTC
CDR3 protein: CASSYSKTRGFSYEQYF

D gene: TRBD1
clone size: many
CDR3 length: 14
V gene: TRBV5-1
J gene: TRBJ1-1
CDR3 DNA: TGCGCCAGCAGCTGGACAGGGGGCGGCACTGAAGCTTTCTTT
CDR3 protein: CASSWTGGGTEAFF

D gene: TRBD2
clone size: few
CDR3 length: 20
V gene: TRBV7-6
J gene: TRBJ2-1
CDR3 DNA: TGTGCCAGCAGCTTAGTATCGCTCTCAAGCGGGAGGGCCGAGGGGAATGAGCAGTTCTTC
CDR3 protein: CASSLVSLSSGRAEGNEQFF

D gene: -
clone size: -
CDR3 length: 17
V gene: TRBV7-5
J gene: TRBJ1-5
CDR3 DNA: -
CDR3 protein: CISVPEAYKFRNQPQHF

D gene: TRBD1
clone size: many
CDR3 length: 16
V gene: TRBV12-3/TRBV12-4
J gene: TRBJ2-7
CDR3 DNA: TGTGCCAGCAGTTTAGGGGCCTGGACAGGGATTCTCGAGCAGTACTTC
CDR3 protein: CASSLGAWTGILEQYF

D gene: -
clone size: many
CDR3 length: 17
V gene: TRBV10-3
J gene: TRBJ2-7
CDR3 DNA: TGTGCCATCAGTGCGCACCAGTCGACGGGACCCCTCTACGAGCAGTACTTC
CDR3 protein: CAISAHQSTGPLYEQYF

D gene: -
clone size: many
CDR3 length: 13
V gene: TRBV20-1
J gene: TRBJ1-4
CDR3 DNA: TGCAGTGCTAGTCAACAGCCTTGGGAAAAACTGTTTTTT
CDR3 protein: CSASQQPWEKLFF

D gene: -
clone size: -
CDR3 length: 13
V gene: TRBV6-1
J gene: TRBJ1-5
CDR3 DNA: TGTGCCAGCACTCTGGAGCAGGGGCAGCCCCAGCATTTT
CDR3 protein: CASTLEQGQPQHF

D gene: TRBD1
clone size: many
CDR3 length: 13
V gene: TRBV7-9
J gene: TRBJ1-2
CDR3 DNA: TGTGCCAGCCCTCGGCCAGGACAGGGCCTAGGTACCTTC
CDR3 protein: CASPRPGQGLGTF

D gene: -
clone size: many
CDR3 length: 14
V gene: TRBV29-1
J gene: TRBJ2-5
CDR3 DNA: TGCAGCGCCCTGCCCCGGGGTCACCAAGAGACCCAGTACTTC
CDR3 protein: CSALPRGHQETQYF

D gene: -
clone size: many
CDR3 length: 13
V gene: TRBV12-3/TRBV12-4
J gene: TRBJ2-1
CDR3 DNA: TGTGCCAGCAGTTTTGTCAACAACAATGAGCAGTTCTTC
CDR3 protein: CASSFVNNNEQFF

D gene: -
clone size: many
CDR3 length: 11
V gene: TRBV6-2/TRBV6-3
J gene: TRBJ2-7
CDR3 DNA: TGTGCCAGCAGCGGGGCAGTCGAGCAGTACTTC
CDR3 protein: CASSGAVEQYF

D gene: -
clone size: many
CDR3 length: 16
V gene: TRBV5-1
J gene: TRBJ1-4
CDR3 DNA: TGCGCCAGCAGCCGCGGTGGGTCGGGAATCGGAGAAAAACTGTTTTTT
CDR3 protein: CASSRGGSGIGEKLFF

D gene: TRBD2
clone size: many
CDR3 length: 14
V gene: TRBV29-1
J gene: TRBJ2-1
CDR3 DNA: TGCAGCGCTCCGGGACTAGCGGGGGTCAATGAGCAGTTCTTC
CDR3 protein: CSAPGLAGVNEQFF

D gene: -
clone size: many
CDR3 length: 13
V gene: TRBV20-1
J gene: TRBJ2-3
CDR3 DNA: TGCAGTGCTACCAAACCAGAGGTCGACGCGCAGTATTTT
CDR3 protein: CSATKPEVDAQYF

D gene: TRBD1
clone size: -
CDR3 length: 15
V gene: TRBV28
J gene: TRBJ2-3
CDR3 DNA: TGTGCCAGCAGAACCCGGACAGGGGTCACAGATACGCAGTATTTT
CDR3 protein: CASRTRTGVTDTQYF

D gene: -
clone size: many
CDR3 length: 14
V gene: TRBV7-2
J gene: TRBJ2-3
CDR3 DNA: TGTGCCAGCACCCTGGACTTGACTCTGGAGGGTCGATATTTT
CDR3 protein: CASTLDLTLEGRYF

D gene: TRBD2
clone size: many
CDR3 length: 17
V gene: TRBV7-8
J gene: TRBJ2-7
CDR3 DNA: TGTGCCAGCAGCTTAGGCAATCTAGCGGGGGGGCTAGGCGAGCAGTACTTC
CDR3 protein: CASSLGNLAGGLGEQYF

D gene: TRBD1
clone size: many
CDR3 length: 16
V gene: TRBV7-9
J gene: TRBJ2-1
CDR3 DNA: TGTGCCAGCAGCTCACGGACAGGGAGCTCCTACAATGAGCAGTTCTTC
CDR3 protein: CASSSRTGSSYNEQFF

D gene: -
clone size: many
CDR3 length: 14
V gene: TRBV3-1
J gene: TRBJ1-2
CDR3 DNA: TGTGCCAGCAGCCAAGCTTCGGGAGCCTACGGCTACACCTTC
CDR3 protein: CASSQASGAYGYTF

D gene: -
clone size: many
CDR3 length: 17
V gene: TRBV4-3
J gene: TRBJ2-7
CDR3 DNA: TGCGCCAGCAGCCAAGATTACACCGAAGCCTCCCCCTACGAGCAGTACTTC
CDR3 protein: CASSQDYTEASPYEQYF

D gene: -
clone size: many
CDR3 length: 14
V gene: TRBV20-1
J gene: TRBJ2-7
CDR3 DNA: TGCAGTGCTTCTCCTCCTCAGGGTAGCTACGAGCAGTACTTC
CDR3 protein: CSASPPQGSYEQYF

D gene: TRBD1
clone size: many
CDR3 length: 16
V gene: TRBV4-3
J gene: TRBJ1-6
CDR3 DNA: TGCGCCAGCAGCCAAGGCCGGACAGGTGGGAATTCACCCCTCCACTTT
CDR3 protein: CASSQGRTGGNSPLHF

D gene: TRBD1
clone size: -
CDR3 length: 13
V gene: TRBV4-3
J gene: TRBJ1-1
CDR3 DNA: TGCGCCAGCAGAAAGGACAGGAGGACTGAAGCTTTCTTT
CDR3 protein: CASRKDRRTEAFF

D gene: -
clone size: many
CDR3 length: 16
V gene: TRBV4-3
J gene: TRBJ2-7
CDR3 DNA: TGCGCCAGCAGCCAAGATCAACCGGGACCCACCTACGAGCAGTACTTC
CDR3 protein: CASSQDQPGPTYEQYF

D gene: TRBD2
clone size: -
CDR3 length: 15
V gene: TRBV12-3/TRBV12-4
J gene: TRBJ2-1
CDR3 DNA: TGTGCCAGCAGCTCTGGGACTAGCGCCTACAATGAGCAGTTCTTC
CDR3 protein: CASSSGTSAYNEQFF

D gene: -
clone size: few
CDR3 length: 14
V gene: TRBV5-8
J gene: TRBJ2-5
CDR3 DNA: TGTGCCAGCAGCTTCAGACAGGGAGGGGAGACCCAGTACTTC
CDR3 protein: CASSFRQGGETQYF

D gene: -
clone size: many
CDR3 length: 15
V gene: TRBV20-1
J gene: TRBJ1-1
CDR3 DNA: TGCAGTGCTAGACCCCGGGTGAAGGGGAACACTGAAGCTTTCTTT
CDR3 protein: CSARPRVKGNTEAFF